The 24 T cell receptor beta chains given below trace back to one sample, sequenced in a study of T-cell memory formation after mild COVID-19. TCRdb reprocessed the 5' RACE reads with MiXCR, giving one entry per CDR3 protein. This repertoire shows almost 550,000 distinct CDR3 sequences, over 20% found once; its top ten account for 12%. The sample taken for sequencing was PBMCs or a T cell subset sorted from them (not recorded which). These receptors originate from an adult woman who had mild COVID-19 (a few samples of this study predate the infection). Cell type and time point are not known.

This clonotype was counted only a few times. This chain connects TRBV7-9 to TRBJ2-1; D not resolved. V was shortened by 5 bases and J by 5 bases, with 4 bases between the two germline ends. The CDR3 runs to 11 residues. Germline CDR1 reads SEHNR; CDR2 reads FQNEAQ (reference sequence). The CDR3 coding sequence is TGTGCCAGCAGCCACCACAATGAGCAGTTCTTC. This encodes CASSHHNEQFF.

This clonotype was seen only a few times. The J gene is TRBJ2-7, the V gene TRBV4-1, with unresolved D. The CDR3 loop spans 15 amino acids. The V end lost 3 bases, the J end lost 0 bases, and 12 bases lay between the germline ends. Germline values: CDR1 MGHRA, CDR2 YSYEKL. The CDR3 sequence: CASSQSTLGSYEQYF. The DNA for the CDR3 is TGCGCCAGCAGCCAGTCGACTCTAGGCTCCTACGAGCAGTACTTC.

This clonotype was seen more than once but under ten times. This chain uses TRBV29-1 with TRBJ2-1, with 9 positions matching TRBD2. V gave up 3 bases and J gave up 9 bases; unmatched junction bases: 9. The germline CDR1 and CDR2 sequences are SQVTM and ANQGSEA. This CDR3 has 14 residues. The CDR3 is CSVEGRGGESEQFF. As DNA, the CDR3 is TGCAGCGTTGAGGGGCGGGGGGGCGAGTCTGAGCAGTTCTTC.

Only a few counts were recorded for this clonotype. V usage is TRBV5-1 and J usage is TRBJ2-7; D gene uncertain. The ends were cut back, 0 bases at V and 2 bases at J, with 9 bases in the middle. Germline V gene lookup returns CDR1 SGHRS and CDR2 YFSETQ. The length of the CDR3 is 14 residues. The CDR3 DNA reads TGCGCCAGCAGCTTGGTGGCTTCTACCTACGAGCAGTACTTC. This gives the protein CASSLVASTYEQYF.

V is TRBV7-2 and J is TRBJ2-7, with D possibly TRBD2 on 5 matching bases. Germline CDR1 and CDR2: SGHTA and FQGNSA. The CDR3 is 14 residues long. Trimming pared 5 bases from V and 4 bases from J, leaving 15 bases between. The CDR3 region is CASSLTDFRYEQYF. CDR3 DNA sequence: TGTGCCAGCAGCCTCACGGACTTCAGGTACGAGCAGTACTTC.

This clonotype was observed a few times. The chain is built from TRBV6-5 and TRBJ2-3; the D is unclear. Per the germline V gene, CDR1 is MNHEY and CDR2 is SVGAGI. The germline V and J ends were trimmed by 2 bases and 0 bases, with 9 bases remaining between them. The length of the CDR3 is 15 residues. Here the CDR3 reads CASSYTGLSTDTQYF. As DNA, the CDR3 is TGTGCCAGCAGTTACACTGGCCTGAGCACAGATACGCAGTATTTT.

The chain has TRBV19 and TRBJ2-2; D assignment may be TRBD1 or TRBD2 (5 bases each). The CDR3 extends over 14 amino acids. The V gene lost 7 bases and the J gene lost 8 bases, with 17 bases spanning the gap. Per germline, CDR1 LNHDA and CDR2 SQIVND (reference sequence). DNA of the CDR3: TGTGCCAGTATCCCCTCGGAGCGGACAGGGGAGCTGTTTTTT. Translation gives CASIPSERTGELFF.

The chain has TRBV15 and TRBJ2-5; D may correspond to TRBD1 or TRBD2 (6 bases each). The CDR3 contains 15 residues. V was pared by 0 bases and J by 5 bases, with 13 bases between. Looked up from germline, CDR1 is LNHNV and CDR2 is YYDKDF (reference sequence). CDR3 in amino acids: CATSREWGATETQYF. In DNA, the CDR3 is TGTGCCACCAGCAGAGAATGGGGGGCGACGGAGACCCAGTACTTC.

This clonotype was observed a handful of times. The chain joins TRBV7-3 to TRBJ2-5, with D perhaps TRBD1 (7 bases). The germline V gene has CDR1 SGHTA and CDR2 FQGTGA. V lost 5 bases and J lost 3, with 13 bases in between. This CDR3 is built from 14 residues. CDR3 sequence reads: CASSPEGAKETQYF. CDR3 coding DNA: TGTGCCAGCAGCCCGGAGGGGGCCAAAGAGACCCAGTACTTC.

The CDR3 DNA follows: TGTGCCACCAGTGATCCGACTAGGGGCGGGTATGGCTACACCTTC. Translated: CATSDPTRGGYGYTF. The chain couples TRBV24-1 to TRBJ1-2; TRBD1 might be the D (5 bases). V was trimmed by 3 bases and J by 5 bases, leaving 15 bases between them. Germline loops: CDR1 KGHDR, CDR2 SFDVKD. The CDR3 totals 15 residues.

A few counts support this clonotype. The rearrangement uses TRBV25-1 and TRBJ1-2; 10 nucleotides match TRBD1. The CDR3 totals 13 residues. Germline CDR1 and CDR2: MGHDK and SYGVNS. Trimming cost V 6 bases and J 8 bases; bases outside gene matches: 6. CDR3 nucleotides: TGTGCCAGCAGACTGGGACAGGGGAGCGGCTACACCTTC. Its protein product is CASRLGQGSGYTF.

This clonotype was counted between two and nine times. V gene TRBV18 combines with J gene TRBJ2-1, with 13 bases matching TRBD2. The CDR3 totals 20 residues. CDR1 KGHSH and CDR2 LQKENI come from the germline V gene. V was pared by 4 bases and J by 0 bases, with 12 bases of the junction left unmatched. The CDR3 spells CASSLALAGLAGRSYNEQFF. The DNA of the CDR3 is TGTGCCAGCTCACTTGCCCTAGCGGGACTAGCGGGGCGCTCCTACAATGAGCAGTTCTTC. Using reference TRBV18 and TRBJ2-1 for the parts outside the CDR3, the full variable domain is NAGVMQNPRHLVRRRGQEARLRCSPMKGHSHVYWYRQLPEEGLKFMVYLQKENIIDESGMPKERFSAEFPKEGPSILRIQQVVRGDSAAYFCASSLALAGLAGRSYNEQFFGPGTRLTVL.

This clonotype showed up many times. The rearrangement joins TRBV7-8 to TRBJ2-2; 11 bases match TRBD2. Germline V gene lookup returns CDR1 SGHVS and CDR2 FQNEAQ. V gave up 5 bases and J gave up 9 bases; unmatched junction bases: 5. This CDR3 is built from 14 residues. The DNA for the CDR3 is TGTGCCAGCAGCCTAGGGACTAGCGGACGGGAGCTGTTTTTT. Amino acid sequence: CASSLGTSGRELFF.

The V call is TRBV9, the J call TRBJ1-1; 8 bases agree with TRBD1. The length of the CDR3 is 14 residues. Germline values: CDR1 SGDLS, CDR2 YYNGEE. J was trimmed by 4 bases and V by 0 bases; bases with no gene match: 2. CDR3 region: CASSVVTGGTEAFF. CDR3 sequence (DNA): TGTGCCAGCAGCGTAGTAACAGGGGGCACTGAAGCTTTCTTT.

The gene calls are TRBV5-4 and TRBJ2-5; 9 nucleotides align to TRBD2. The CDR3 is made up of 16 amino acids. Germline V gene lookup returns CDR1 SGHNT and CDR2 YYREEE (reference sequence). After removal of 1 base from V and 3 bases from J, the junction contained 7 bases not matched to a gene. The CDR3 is CASSLQSRGGKETQYF. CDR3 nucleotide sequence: TGTGCCAGCAGCTTGCAGTCGCGGGGGGGGAAAGAGACCCAGTACTTC. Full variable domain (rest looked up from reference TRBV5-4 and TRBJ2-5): ETGVTQSPTHLIKTRGQQVTLRCSSQSGHNTVSWYQQALGQGPQFIFQYYREEENGRGNFPPRFSGLQFPNYSSELNVNALELDDSALYLCASSLQSRGGKETQYFGPGTRLLVL.

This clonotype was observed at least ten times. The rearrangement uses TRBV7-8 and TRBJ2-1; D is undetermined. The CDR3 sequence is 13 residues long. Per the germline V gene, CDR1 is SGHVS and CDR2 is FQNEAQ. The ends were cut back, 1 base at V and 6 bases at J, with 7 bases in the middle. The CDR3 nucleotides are TGTGCCAGCAGCTTAGATTCACTCAATGAGCAGTTCTTC. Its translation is CASSLDSLNEQFF.

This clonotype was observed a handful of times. The CDR3 DNA reads as TGTGCCAGCACTACAGGGTACGAGCAGTACTTC. Translating gives CASTTGYEQYF. The chain couples TRBV28 to TRBJ2-7, with D tentatively TRBD1 (6 bases). CDR1 is MDHEN and CDR2 is SYDVKM in the germline V gene. V lost 7 bases and J 4 bases, leaving 8 bases between the germline ends. This CDR3 is built from 11 residues.

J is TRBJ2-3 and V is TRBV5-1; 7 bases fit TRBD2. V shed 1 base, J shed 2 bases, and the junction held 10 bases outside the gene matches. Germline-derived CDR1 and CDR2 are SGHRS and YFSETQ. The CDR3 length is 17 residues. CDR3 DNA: TGCGCCAGCAGCTTGAGGCGGGAGTGGCAGGTCACAGATACGCAGTATTTT. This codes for CASSLRREWQVTDTQYF.

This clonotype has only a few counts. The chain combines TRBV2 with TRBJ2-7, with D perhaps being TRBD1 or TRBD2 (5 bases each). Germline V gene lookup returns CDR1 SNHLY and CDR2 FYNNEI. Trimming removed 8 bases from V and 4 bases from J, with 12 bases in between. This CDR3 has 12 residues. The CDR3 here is CASRDGKYEQYF. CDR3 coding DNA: TGTGCCAGCCGGGACGGGAAATACGAGCAGTACTTC. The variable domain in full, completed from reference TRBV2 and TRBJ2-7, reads EPEVTQTPSHQVTQMGQEVILRCVPISNHLYFYWYRQILGQKVEFLVSFYNNEISEKSEIFDDQFSVERPDGSNFTLKIRSTKLEDSAMYFCASRDGKYEQYFGPGTRLTVT.

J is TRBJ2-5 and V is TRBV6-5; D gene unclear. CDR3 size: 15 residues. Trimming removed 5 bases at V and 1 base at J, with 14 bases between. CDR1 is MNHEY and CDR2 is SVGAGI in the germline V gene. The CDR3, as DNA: TGTGCCAGCAGTACCAATAACGGTCTCCAAGAGACCCAGTACTTC. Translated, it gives CASSTNNGLQETQYF.

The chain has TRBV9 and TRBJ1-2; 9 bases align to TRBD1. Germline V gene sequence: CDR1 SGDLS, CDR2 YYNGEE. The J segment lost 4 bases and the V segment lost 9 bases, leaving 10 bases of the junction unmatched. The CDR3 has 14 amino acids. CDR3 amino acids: CANPPRDRAYGYTF. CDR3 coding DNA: TGTGCCAACCCTCCTCGGGACAGGGCCTATGGCTACACCTTC.

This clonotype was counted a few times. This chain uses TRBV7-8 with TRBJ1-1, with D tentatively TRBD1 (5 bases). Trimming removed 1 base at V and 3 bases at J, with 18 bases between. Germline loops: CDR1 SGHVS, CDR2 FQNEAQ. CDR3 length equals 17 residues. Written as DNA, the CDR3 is TGTGCCAGCAGCTTAGGGGGGTGGATCCCGGCGGACACTGAAGCTTTCTTT. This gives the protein CASSLGGWIPADTEAFF. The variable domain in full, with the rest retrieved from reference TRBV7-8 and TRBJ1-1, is GAGVSQSPRYKVAKRGQDVALRCDPISGHVSLFWYQQALGQGPEFLTYFQNEAQLDKSGLPSDRFFAERPEGSVSTLKIQRTQQEDSAVYLCASSLGGWIPADTEAFFGQGTRLTVV.

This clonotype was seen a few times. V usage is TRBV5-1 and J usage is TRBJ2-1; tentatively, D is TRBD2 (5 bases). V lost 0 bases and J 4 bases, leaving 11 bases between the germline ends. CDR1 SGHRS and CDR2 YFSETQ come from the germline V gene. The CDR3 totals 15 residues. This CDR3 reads CASSLEGVGYNEQFF. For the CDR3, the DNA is TGCGCCAGCAGCTTGGAGGGAGTCGGGTACAATGAGCAGTTCTTC.

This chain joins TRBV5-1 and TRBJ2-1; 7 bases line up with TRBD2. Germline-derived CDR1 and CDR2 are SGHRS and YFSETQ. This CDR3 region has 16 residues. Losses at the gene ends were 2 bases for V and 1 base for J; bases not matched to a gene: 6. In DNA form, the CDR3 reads TGCGCCAGCAGCTTAGTAGCGGGCCCATCCTACAATGAGCAGTTCTTC. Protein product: CASSLVAGPSYNEQFF.